These 24 T cell receptor beta chains came from one sample sequenced in a study of CD8+ T cells in alopecia areata. Treatment denoted: oral pan-JAK inhibitor, 5-10 mg twice daily. The authors extracted RNA and reverse transcribed it into cDNA as the sequencing template. The repertoire was sequenced with immunoSEQ multiplex PCR; TCRdb's copy has only in-frame clones and lacks some. Of more than 150,000 clones listed, 50% to 60% are singletons. Material: CD4+ T cells sorted from blood, obtained at week 4, from a patient treated with tofacitinib. These receptors were taken from a human donor with alopecia areata.

This clone was found a few times. V usage is TRBV28 and J usage is TRBJ2-2; D assignment may be TRBD1 or TRBD2 (6 bases each). The germline V gene has CDR1 MDHEN and CDR2 SYDVKM. The CDR3 sequence is 16 residues long. The V end was cut by 4 bases, the J end by 4 bases, with 16 bases between. The CDR3 reads CASSSSGGPITGELFF. CDR3 coding DNA: TGTGCCAGCAGTTCCTCCGGGGGCCCGATCACCGGGGAGCTGTTTTTT.

This clone has more than one count but fewer than ten. This chain connects TRBV19 to TRBJ1-2; TRBD1 might be the D (5 bases). The V end was cut by 3 bases, the J end by 14 bases, with 16 bases between. The CDR3 is made up of 12 amino acids. From germline, CDR1 is LNHDA and CDR2 SQIVND (reference sequence). CDR3 DNA sequence: TGTGCCAGTAGTATGGTTTCCCAGGGAGTGACCTTC. It is translated as CASSMVSQGVTF.

This chain uses TRBV19 with TRBJ1-2; a weak D match, TRBD1 (6 bases). The germline V gene has CDR1 LNHDA and CDR2 SQIVND (reference sequence). The CDR3 has 12 amino acids. V dropped 5 bases and J dropped 9 bases, with 13 bases sitting between them. CDR3 region: CASSPYRESYTF. The CDR3, as DNA: TGTGCCAGTAGTCCTTACAGGGAGAGCTACACCTTC.

The V gene is TRBV10-3, the J gene TRBJ2-5; D is perhaps TRBD1 (6 bases). This CDR3 comprises 13 residues. V was pared by 4 bases and J by 3 bases, with 9 bases between. Looked up from germline, CDR1 is ENHRY and CDR2 is SYGVKD. CDR3 protein: CAISGQGKETQYF. In nucleotides, the CDR3 is TGTGCCATCAGTGGCCAGGGGAAAGAGACCCAGTACTTC.

V is TRBV5-1 and J is TRBJ1-1; 8 nucleotides align to TRBD1. This CDR3 has 19 amino acids. Trimming cost V 0 bases and J 0 bases; bases outside gene matches: 13. Germline CDR1 is SGHRS and CDR2 is YFSETQ. This CDR3 is CASSLAGTGTGYMNTEAFF. For the CDR3, the DNA is TGCGCCAGCAGCTTGGCGGGGACCGGGACAGGCTATATGAACACTGAAGCTTTCTTT.

The rearrangement joins TRBV2 to TRBJ2-2; D gene ambiguous. With 6 bases removed from V and 7 bases from J, the gap between germline ends came to 3 bases. The germline CDR1 and CDR2 sequences are SNHLY and FYNNEI. CDR3 length equals 10 residues. In nucleotides, the CDR3 is TGTGCCAGCAGCAGCGGGGAGCTGTTTTTT. It specifies CASSSGELFF. Variable domain in full (rest from reference TRBV2 and TRBJ2-2): EPEVTQTPSHQVTQMGQEVILRCVPISNHLYFYWYRQILGQKVEFLVSFYNNEISEKSEIFDDQFSVERPDGSNFTLKIRSTKLEDSAMYFCASSSGELFFGEGSRLTVL.

This clone appeared a few times. J is TRBJ1-1 and V is TRBV28, with 10 nucleotides matching TRBD1. This CDR3 has 14 residues. Germline trimming cut 6 bases from V and 7 bases from J; bases unmatched to any gene: 8. The germline gives CDR1 MDHEN, CDR2 SYDVKM. The CDR3 loop reads CASSSAGQGSEAFF. For the CDR3, the DNA is TGTGCCAGCAGCTCAGCGGGACAGGGGAGTGAAGCTTTCTTT.

CDR3 nucleotides: TGCGCCAGCACCTTCGACAGTAATTCACCCCTCCACTTT. Residues: CASTFDSNSPLHF. The V gene is TRBV5-1, the J gene TRBJ1-6; D might be TRBD1 (5 bases). Germline V gene lookup returns CDR1 SGHRS and CDR2 YFSETQ. Trimming left V 6 bases short and J 6 bases short, with 10 bases between. This CDR3 has 13 residues.

V is TRBV30 and J is TRBJ2-1; D uncertain. The CDR3 contains 11 residues. V dropped 5 bases and J dropped 7 bases, with 9 bases sitting between them. The germline CDR1 and CDR2 sequences are GTSNPN and SVGIG (reference sequence). Written as DNA, the CDR3 is TGTGCCTGGGGCCAACAAAATGAGCAGTTCTTC. This translates into CAWGQQNEQFF.

V gene TRBV6-6 combines with J gene TRBJ2-5; 8 bases are shared with TRBD2. Trimming removed 2 bases from V and 5 bases from J; junction bases left unmatched: 4. The germline V gene encodes CDR1 MNHNY and CDR2 SVGAGI (reference sequence). The CDR3 has 14 amino acids. CDR3 DNA sequence: TGTGCCAGCAGTTACCGGGGGGGGTCGGAGACCCAGTACTTC. This gives the protein CASSYRGGSETQYF.

The V and J genes are TRBV30 and TRBJ2-7; D might be TRBD2 (6 bases). The CDR3 loop spans 12 amino acids. V was pared by 4 bases and J by 3 bases, with 10 bases between. CDR1 and CDR2 from the germline V gene are GTSNPN and SVGIG (reference sequence). CDR3 sequence reads: CAWKTSYYEQYF. In DNA, the CDR3 is TGTGCCTGGAAGACTAGTTACTACGAGCAGTACTTC. The entire variable domain, with the rest obtained from reference TRBV30 and TRBJ2-7, is as follows: SQTIHQWPATLVQPVGSPLSLECTVEGTSNPNLYWYRQAAGRGLQLLFYSVGIGQISSEVPQNLSASRPQDRQFILSSKKLLLSDSGFYLCAWKTSYYEQYFGPGTRLTVT.

This clone has only a few counts. The sample carries other DNA sequences with the same CDR3. This chain joins TRBV18 and TRBJ2-5; 8 nucleotides match TRBD2. V shed 0 bases, J shed 5 bases, and the junction held 2 bases outside the gene matches. Germline CDR1 reads KGHSH; CDR2 reads LQKENI. CDR3 size: 14 residues. The CDR3 nucleotides are TGTGCCAGCTCACCACCGGGACTAGAGGAGACCCAGTACTTC. Protein sequence: CASSPPGLEETQYF.

This clone was seen a single time. At one end, the junction sequence differs from germline, possibly due to a read error. The chain employs TRBV5-1 and TRBJ2-2, with TRBD2 as a possible D gene (6 bases). The CDR3 has 15 amino acids. CDR1 is SGHRS, CDR2 YFSETQ, per germline. CDR3 residues: CASRLGLLGTGELFF. The CDR3 DNA sequence: TGCGCCAGCAGGTTGGGACTCCTTGGGACCGGGGAGCTGTTTTTT.

This chain uses TRBV6-6 with TRBJ2-2; the D gene is possibly TRBD2 (5 bases). CDR3 size: 14 residues. Between the trimmed V and J ends, which lost 7 bases and 5 bases, there was a span of 14 bases. Germline loops: CDR1 MNHNY, CDR2 SVGAGI (reference sequence). DNA of the CDR3: TGTGCCAGCACCCTGGATAGCGAGACCGGGGAGCTGTTTTTT. Translating it yields CASTLDSETGELFF.

This chain links TRBV29-1 with TRBJ2-1; no firm D call. Germline V gives CDR1 SQVTM, CDR2 ANQGSEA. With 4 bases removed from V and 4 bases from J, the gap between germline ends came to 11 bases. This CDR3 comprises 13 residues. The CDR3 nucleotides are TGCAGCGTTGCAGGTCTTCAATACAATGAGCAGTTCTTC. Its protein product is CSVAGLQYNEQFF.

The rearrangement links TRBV5-4 to TRBJ2-1; D ambiguous. This CDR3 is built from 11 residues. Trimming took 2 bases from V and 8 from J, leaving 5 bases between them. Per germline, CDR1 SGHNT and CDR2 YYREEE (reference sequence). CDR3 in amino acids: CASSFQDEQFF. The CDR3 DNA sequence: TGTGCCAGCAGCTTTCAGGATGAGCAGTTCTTC.

This clone was seen once. V gene TRBV7-9 combines with J gene TRBJ1-6, with D possibly matching TRBD1 (5 bases). Germline lookup yields CDR1 SEHNR and CDR2 FQNEAQ (reference sequence). The CDR3 runs to 16 residues. Trimming left V 0 bases short and J 5 bases short, with 11 bases between. The CDR3: CASSLALGVDNSPLHF. In nucleotides, the CDR3 is TGTGCCAGCAGCTTAGCACTAGGGGTGGATAATTCACCCCTCCACTTT.

This clone was counted a single time. The gene calls are TRBV30 and TRBJ1-2; D gene uncertain. The CDR3 covers 13 residues. The V end was cut by 3 bases, the J end by 4 bases, with 12 bases between. Germline assignment: CDR1 GTSNPN and CDR2 SVGIG (reference sequence). The DNA of the CDR3 is TGTGCCTGGAGCTTGCAGGCGTTCTATGGCTACACCTTC. Amino acid sequence: CAWSLQAFYGYTF.

This clone was seen a handful of times. This chain connects TRBV4-2 to TRBJ2-2; D is perhaps TRBD2 (6 bases). Germline lookup yields CDR1 LGHNA and CDR2 YNFKEQ. Between the trimmed V and J ends, which lost 0 bases and 5 bases, there was a span of 16 bases. This CDR3 region has 17 residues. CDR3 in DNA: TGTGCCAGCAGCCAAGAGCTACTAGCATTCTTGACCGGGGAGCTGTTTTTT. This codes for CASSQELLAFLTGELFF.

This clone has only a few counts. This chain uses TRBV19 with TRBJ1-5; 11 bases agree with TRBD1. From germline, CDR1 is LNHDA and CDR2 SQIVND (reference sequence). V gave up 5 bases and J gave up 5 bases; unmatched junction bases: 8. This CDR3 contains 16 residues. CDR3 loop: CASSRTGGSFYQPQHF. The CDR3 DNA follows: TGTGCCAGTAGTCGGACAGGGGGCTCCTTCTATCAGCCCCAGCATTTT.

The genes are TRBV30 and TRBJ2-5; tentatively, D is TRBD1 (5 bases). The germline V gene encodes CDR1 GTSNPN and CDR2 SVGIG (reference sequence). There are 13 residues in the CDR3. V gave up 3 bases and J gave up 1 base, with 9 bases separating them. The CDR3 sequence is CAWSPDTQETQYF. In nucleotides, the CDR3 is TGTGCCTGGAGCCCGGACACCCAAGAGACCCAGTACTTC.

This clone was counted a few times. The chain couples TRBV7-6 to TRBJ1-5; D not resolved. Germline-derived CDR1 and CDR2 are SGHVS and FNYEAQ. CDR3 length equals 14 residues. Between the trimmed V and J ends, which lost 1 base and 3 bases, there was a span of 7 bases. CDR3 in amino acids: CASSLGAVNQPQHF. CDR3 in DNA: TGTGCCAGCAGCTTAGGGGCAGTCAATCAGCCCCAGCATTTT.

This clone was detected only a few times. V usage is TRBV5-4 and J usage is TRBJ2-5; D may be TRBD2 (6 bases). Germline V gene data show CDR1 as SGHNT and CDR2 as YYREEE (reference sequence). Trimming removed 2 bases at V and 5 bases at J, with 10 bases between. CDR3 size: 13 residues. This chain's CDR3 is CASSFSAGETQYF. Written as DNA, the CDR3 is TGTGCCAGCAGCTTCTCGGCGGGGGAGACCCAGTACTTC. Based on the CDR3 plus reference TRBV5-4 and TRBJ2-5, the full variable domain is ETGVTQSPTHLIKTRGQQVTLRCSSQSGHNTVSWYQQALGQGPQFIFQYYREEENGRGNFPPRFSGLQFPNYSSELNVNALELDDSALYLCASSFSAGETQYFGPGTRLLVL.

This chain connects TRBV7-2 to TRBJ1-1; 9 nucleotides align to TRBD1. The ends lost 5 bases at V and 3 bases at J; junction bases unmatched: 7. The germline V gene encodes CDR1 SGHTA and CDR2 FQGNSA. This CDR3 region has 15 residues. CDR3 loop: CASSVGTGTYTEAFF. CDR3 nucleotides: TGTGCCAGCAGCGTCGGGACAGGGACTTACACTGAAGCTTTCTTT. The entire variable domain, with the rest obtained from reference TRBV7-2 and TRBJ1-1, is as follows: GAGVSQSPSNKVTEKGKDVELRCDPISGHTALYWYRQSLGQGLEFLIYFQGNSAPDKSGLPSDRFSAERTGGSVSTLTIQRTQQEDSAVYLCASSVGTGTYTEAFFGQGTRLTVV.